These 3 T cell receptor beta chains were sequenced from one sample in a study of T cells in Graves' hyperthyroidism and ophthalmopathy. RNA transcripts gave rise to amplified TCR beta CDR3 regions. HTBI primers were employed in a first-round RT-PCR of the TCR CDR3. TCRdb called the multiplex PCR reads again in MiXCR, with one record for every CDR3 protein. The profile shows hundreds of thousands of distinct CDR3 sequences, 16% of them singletons. Specimen: blood. The receptors were sampled from a young woman with Graves' hyperthyroidism.

Many counts were recorded for this clonotype. The gene calls are TRBV6-1 and TRBJ2-7; TRBD2 aligns across 10 bases. V lost 5 bases, J lost 5 bases, and 18 bases stayed unmatched. This CDR3 comprises 18 residues. The germline gives CDR1 MNHNS, CDR2 SASEGT. The CDR3 coding sequence is TGTGCCAGCAGTTACAGGGGTCTAGCGGGAGACAAAAGCCACGAGCAGTACTTC. It specifies CASSYRGLAGDKSHEQYF.

This clonotype occurred many times. This sequence joins TRBV5-1 and TRBJ2-3; 7 nucleotides agree with TRBD2. The CDR3 covers 14 residues. Germline CDR1 SGHRS, CDR2 YFSETQ. The ends lost 5 bases at V and 1 base at J; junction bases unmatched: 4. DNA for the CDR3: TGCGCCAGCAGATCGCTAGCGGGCACAGATACGCAGTATTTT. It specifies CASRSLAGTDTQYF.

In its sample, this clonotype was seen many times. The V call is TRBV20-1, the J call TRBJ2-7, with TRBD2 matching over 8 bases. The junction had 4 bases not matched to a gene; V was cut back by 0 bases and J by 0 bases. The CDR3 spans 15 residues. In germline, CDR1 is DFQATT, CDR2 SNEGSKA (reference sequence). The CDR3 DNA is TGCAGTGCTAGAGATTTAGCGGGGAGCTCCTACGAGCAGTACTTC. Translating it yields CSARDLAGSSYEQYF.